A selection of T cell receptor beta chains follows, all from one sample in a study of graft-versus-host responses after intestinal transplantation. The data were produced by immunoSEQ multiplex PCR, yet TCRdb's version contains in-frame clones alone and is incomplete. This sample has about 97,000 clones, with 91% found just once. No antigens are known for them. The input for sequencing was unstimulated CD4+ T cells sorted from spleen or lymph node cells, taken before transplant. The source is a human donor who was the organ donor for an intestinal transplant. Both conserved end residues are part of each CDR3. Fields, in order: V gene, J gene, clone size, CDR3 protein. Size values are once, few and many counts, or a class for expanded clones, and some rows have none.

TRBV5-1	TRBJ2-7	-	CASSSTTGALYEQYF
TRBV5-6	TRBJ2-5	-	CASSLSRRETQYF
TRBV21-1	TRBJ2-7	-	CASSKTGRTYEQYF
TRBV11-2	TRBJ2-3	few	CASSLSGGARGTDTQYF
TRBV5-1	TRBJ2-5	-	CASSLRGQETQYF
TRBV9	TRBJ2-2	once	CASSVAQGTGELFF
TRBV29-1	TRBJ1-2	-	CSVGNGQNYGYTF
TRBV6-1	TRBJ2-1	-	CASRGTRGYNEQFF
TRBV5-1	TRBJ1-1	-	CASYRDSPLNTEAFF
TRBV4-3	TRBJ2-5	-	CASSQDPRGTQYF
TRBV30	TRBJ1-5	-	CAWSRNRGQGGDQPQHF
TRBV27	TRBJ2-1	-	CASRISGEDYNEQFF
TRBV10-3	TRBJ1-2	-	CAISETNNYGYTF
TRBV19	TRBJ1-1	-	CASMNEGGEAFF
TRBV7-2	TRBJ2-6	-	CASSGGQRVRANVLTF
TRBV10-3	TRBJ1-2	-	CAINLGDRPNGYTF
TRBV15	TRBJ1-2	-	CATTTGIGYGYTF
TRBV6-1	-	-	CASSETGGASSYEQYF
TRBV7-3	TRBJ1-6	-	CASSLRTAPLHF
TRBV9	TRBJ1-1	-	CASSVGGRGLRNTEAFF
TRBV11-2	TRBJ1-1	-	CASSGYRGRNTEAFF
TRBV10-2	TRBJ1-2	-	CASSHDRDTTYGYTF
TRBV4-1	TRBJ1-3	-	CASSHPTRGRGNTIYF
TRBV7-2	TRBJ2-3	-	CASRPGIPTDTQYF
TRBV4-3	TRBJ2-1	-	CASSQDILVNEQFF
TRBV2	TRBJ2-7	-	CASRDRGDEQYF